This is a list of T cell receptor beta chains from one sample in a study of T cell changes during pregnancy in multiple sclerosis. TCRdb's table, derived via immunoSEQ multiplex PCR, lists solely in-frame clones and lacks some. The sample has 75,000 to 100,000 clones; around 92% are singletons. Source: peripheral blood, taken after pregnancy. The receptor source for this set is a female donor in good health, enrolled as a control in a pregnancy study. Both conserved end residues are part of each CDR3. D genes are given only for firm matches. The size entry is marked missing in some rows and otherwise reads once, few, many or a size class.

v_gene	abundance	j_gene	d_gene	CDR3aa	CDR3nt
TRBV5-5	-	TRBJ2-7	TRBD2	CASSLVAGGLTSYEQYF	TGTGCCAGCAGCTTGGTTGCGGGGGGCCTAACCTCCTACGAGCAGTACTTC
TRBV19	-	TRBJ2-2	TRBD2	CASSIRVLAANTGELFF	TGTGCCAGTAGTATTAGGGTTCTAGCGGCGAACACCGGGGAGCTGTTTTTT
TRBV6-1	once	TRBJ2-1	TRBD2	CASSVGTSGNNEQFF	TGTGCCAGCAGCGTAGGGACTAGCGGAAACAATGAGCAGTTCTTC
TRBV6-1	once	TRBJ2-1	TRBD2	CASRAPGLVHHEQFF	TGTGCCAGCAGAGCGCCGGGACTAGTCCATCATGAGCAGTTCTTC
TRBV27	-	TRBJ2-3	-	CASSLLTNLGTDTQYF	TGTGCCAGCAGTCTCCTGACAAACTTGGGCACAGATACGCAGTATTTT
TRBV11-3	-	TRBJ2-7	-	CASSFLVTSSSYEQYF	TGTGCCAGCAGCTTCCTCGTTACTTCGAGCTCCTACGAGCAGTACTTC
TRBV5-1	-	TRBJ2-5	-	CASSLGGTVGGQETQYF	TGCGCCAGCAGCTTGGGGGGGACCGTGGGGGGACAAGAGACCCAGTACTTC
TRBV7-7	-	TRBJ2-2	TRBD1	CASSSGQGAILTGELFF	TGTGCTAGCAGCTCGGGACAGGGGGCAATATTAACCGGGGAGCTGTTTTTT
TRBV7-6	-	TRBJ2-5	-	CASSPPPRLAGIQETQYF	TGTGCCAGCAGCCCGCCCCCCCGGTTGGCGGGGATTCAAGAGACCCAGTACTTC
TRBV2	-	TRBJ2-7	TRBD1	CASRGTVYEQYF	TGTGCCAGCAGGGGGACAGTCTACGAGCAGTACTTC
TRBV7-2	-	TRBJ2-1	-	CASSFRGVNEQFF	TGTGCCAGCAGCTTCCGAGGCGTGAATGAGCAGTTCTTC
TRBV6-1	-	TRBJ2-1	-	CASSDPGNEQFF	TGTGCCAGCAGTGACCCGGGTAATGAGCAGTTCTTC